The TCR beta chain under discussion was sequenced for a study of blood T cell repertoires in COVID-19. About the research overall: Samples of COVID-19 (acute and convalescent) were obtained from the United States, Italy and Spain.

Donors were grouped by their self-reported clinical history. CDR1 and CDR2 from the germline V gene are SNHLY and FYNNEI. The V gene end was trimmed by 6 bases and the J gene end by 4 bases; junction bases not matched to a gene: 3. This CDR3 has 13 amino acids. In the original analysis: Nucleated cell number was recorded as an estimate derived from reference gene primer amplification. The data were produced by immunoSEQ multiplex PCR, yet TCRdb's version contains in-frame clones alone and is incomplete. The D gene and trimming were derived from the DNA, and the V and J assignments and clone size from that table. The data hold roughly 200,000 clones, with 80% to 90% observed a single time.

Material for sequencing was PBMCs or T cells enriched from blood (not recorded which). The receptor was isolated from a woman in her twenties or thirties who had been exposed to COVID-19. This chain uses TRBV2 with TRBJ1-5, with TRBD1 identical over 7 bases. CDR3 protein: CASRGDRNQPQHF. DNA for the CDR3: TGTGCCAGCAGGGGGGACAGAAATCAGCCCCAGCATTTT.